Described below is a single T cell receptor (beta chain) sequence and its context. Its antigen is not known. The Oncomine TCR Beta short-read assay was what sequenced the DNA obtained from cultured CD4+ T cells. In TCRdb, the PCR reads were re-called with MiXCR into one record per CDR3 protein. The data show about 18,000 distinct CDR3 sequences, 45% to 70% seen once. The source of the sample is a study of vaccination and CD4 T cells after COVID-19. Study as a whole: Stimulation used overlapping spike peptides from SARS-CoV-2, HCoV-NL63, HCoV-OC43 and HCoV-229E.

The CDR3 runs to 14 residues. The V end lost 4 bases, the J end lost 1 base, and 10 bases lay between the germline ends. CDR1 is LGHNA, CDR2 YSLEER, per germline. Sample treatment: approximately nine-day PBMC culture with coronavirus spike peptide pools or control peptides (ViraFEST assay). The rearrangement joins TRBV4-3 to TRBJ1-1, with no clear D. Material for sequencing was CD4+ T cells from blood, cultured in vitro. The receptor was derived from a human donor who had recovered from COVID-19. The CDR3 loop is CASSPQNSNTEAFF. The CDR3 nucleotides are TGCGCCAGCAGCCCACAGAATTCGAACACTGAAGCTTTCTTT.